The 10 T cell receptor beta chains given below trace back to one sample, sequenced in a study of beta chain features in type 1 diabetes. Every bit of the isolated RNA underwent reverse transcription, so sequencing read expressed TCRB transcripts. Method: immunoSEQ multiplex PCR; TCRdb's copy keeps in-frame clones and lacks some. The sample consists of over 700,000 clones, about a sixth of them appearing once. The specimen sequenced was naive CD4+ T cells from blood. These TCRs come from a woman under 30 in good health.

This clone was found a few times. The chain is built from TRBV7-9 and TRBJ2-1, with D possibly matching TRBD2 (6 bases). V was pared by 1 base and J by 9 bases, with 16 bases between. Germline V gene sequence: CDR1 SEHNR, CDR2 FQNEAQ (reference sequence). This CDR3 comprises 15 residues. The CDR3 DNA sequence: TGTGCCAGCAGCTTAGGGTCCGGGACTCACAGTGAGCAGTTCTTC. Encoded protein: CASSLGSGTHSEQFF.

This clone was seen a few times. V usage is TRBV18 and J usage is TRBJ2-1; a possible D gene is TRBD2 (6 bases). The V gene's germline CDR1 is KGHSH and CDR2 LQKENI. CDR3 length equals 16 residues. Trimming shortened V by 3 bases and J by 7 bases, and 19 bases separated the two germline ends. CDR3: CASSPLRSDRGNEQFF. The CDR3 DNA sequence: TGTGCCAGCTCACCTCTGCGTTCAGATCGGGGGAATGAGCAGTTCTTC.

This clone was observed a handful of times. The V gene is TRBV10-3, the J gene TRBJ2-7; D remains unclear. From germline, CDR1 is ENHRY and CDR2 SYGVKD. With 3 bases removed from V and 3 bases from J, the gap between germline ends came to 6 bases. This CDR3 is 12 amino acids long. The CDR3 is CAISENVYEQYF. CDR3 DNA sequence: TGTGCCATCAGTGAAAACGTCTACGAGCAGTACTTC.

This clone has just a few counts. The rearrangement links TRBV2 to TRBJ2-7, with no clear D. Germline CDR1 and CDR2: SNHLY and FYNNEI. V was clipped by 6 bases and J by 3 bases, with 6 bases between them. The CDR3 runs 11 residues. CDR3 nucleotides: TGTGCCAGCAGGGAAAACTACGAGCAGTACTTC. Translating it yields CASRENYEQYF.

This clone was observed at least ten times. The chain uses TRBV5-4 and TRBJ2-3; D is possibly TRBD2 (6 bases). The V gene's germline CDR1 is SGHNT and CDR2 YYREEE (reference sequence). The CDR3 has 13 amino acids. The ends were cut back, 1 base at V and 10 bases at J, with 13 bases in the middle. The CDR3 sequence is CASSLYGGNAQYF. In DNA, the CDR3 is TGTGCCAGCAGCTTGTATGGCGGGAACGCGCAGTATTTT. Using reference TRBV5-4 and TRBJ2-3 for the parts outside the CDR3, the full variable domain is ETGVTQSPTHLIKTRGQQVTLRCSSQSGHNTVSWYQQALGQGPQFIFQYYREEENGRGNFPPRFSGLQFPNYSSELNVNALELDDSALYLCASSLYGGNAQYFGPGTRLTVL.

This clone was seen a handful of times. The chain recombines TRBV25-1 with TRBJ1-4, with D tentatively TRBD1 (5 bases). This CDR3 is built from 15 residues. The germline V gene has CDR1 MGHDK and CDR2 SYGVNS. Trimming pared 1 base from V and 10 bases from J, leaving 16 bases between. CDR3 nucleotide sequence: TGTGCCAGCAGTGAATTGGTAGGGGAAGTTCGAAAACTGTTTTTT. It is translated as CASSELVGEVRKLFF.

CDR3 bases: TGTGCCAGCTCACCACCAACAATGGACCGGAATGAGCAGTTCTTC. Protein sequence: CASSPPTMDRNEQFF. The chain employs TRBV18 and TRBJ2-1; D not certain. This CDR3 comprises 15 residues. Trimming left V 0 bases short and J 7 bases short, with 13 bases between. The germline CDR1 and CDR2 sequences are KGHSH and LQKENI.

This clone occurred a few times. The V gene is TRBV7-2, the J gene TRBJ1-2, with 9 bases that match TRBD1. The CDR3 has 15 amino acids. The germline CDR1 and CDR2 sequences are SGHTA and FQGNSA. J lost 2 bases, V lost 1 base, and 2 bases had no gene match. In nucleotides, the CDR3 is TGTGCCAGCAGCTTAGACGGGACAGGGAACTATGGCTACACCTTC. Translation: CASSLDGTGNYGYTF.

There are a few counts of this clone. The chain uses TRBV5-1 and TRBJ2-3; TRBD2 is a possible D gene (5 bases). With 2 bases removed from V and 4 bases from J, the gap between germline ends came to 11 bases. Per the germline V gene, CDR1 is SGHRS and CDR2 is YFSETQ. The CDR3 spans 14 residues. CDR3 nucleotide sequence: TGCGCCAGCAGCTTCCCGGGATATCCAGATACGCAGTATTTT. As protein: CASSFPGYPDTQYF.

The chain links TRBV7-2 to TRBJ2-1, with D maybe TRBD1 (6 bases). Germline V gene data show CDR1 as SGHTA and CDR2 as FQGNSA. V was trimmed by 6 bases and J by 4 bases, leaving 16 bases between them. The CDR3 contains 15 residues. DNA of the CDR3: TGTGCCAGCAGACCGGACAGTACCTTATACAATGAGCAGTTCTTC. It encodes CASRPDSTLYNEQFF.